This T cell receptor beta chain was profiled in a study of vaccination effects on CD4 cells after COVID-19. Pools of viral peptides were used by the ViraFEST assay to expand antigen-specific CD4+ T cells ahead of sequencing. Having been cultured for about 10 days, the cells underwent CD4+ T cell isolation. A positive SARS-CoV-2 PCR test fell between March and December 2020. PBMC were cultured at around 2 million per well with around 9.2 IU/ml IL-2 and 7.5 to 10 ug/ml peptides. Germline V gene sequence: CDR1 MNHEY, CDR2 SVGAGI. The CDR3 spans 15 residues. The V end was cut by 4 bases, the J end by 2 bases, with 12 bases between. This clone appeared a few times. Antigen unknown. Libraries were prepared by immunoSEQ multiplex PCR; TCRdb keeps only in-frame clonotypes and omits some of them. Altogether fewer than 35,000 clones are present, 55% to 75% being singletons, with the ten largest covering more than 25%.

This TCR derives from a human donor who had a prior SARS-CoV-2 infection. The V gene is TRBV6-5, the J gene TRBJ1-3; D gene unclear. Sequenced material: CD4+ T cells from PBMCs cultured with a peptide pool, taken before COVID-19 vaccination. CDR3 loop: CASSLKARPGNTIYF. CDR3 nucleotide sequence: TGTGCCAGCAGTTTGAAGGCCCGCCCTGGAAACACCATATATTTT.